This entry describes one TCR beta chain. The antigen is unknown. The data derive from a study of ipilimumab plus nivolumab after autologous stem cell transplantation. Overall study: Patients received a median of about five ipilimumab and roughly eight nivolumab doses.

The CDR3 is 13 amino acids. The trim removed 5 bases at V and 3 bases at J, leaving 2 bases unmatched. From germline, CDR1 is SGHTA and CDR2 FQGNSA. Study results and limitations: Authors suggest TCR repertoire, Treg phenotype and gut microbiota support further study.

Starting 14 to 28 days after autologous transplant, ipilimumab 1 mg/kg was given. Patients received nivolumab 3 mg/kg at weeks 1, 4, 7, 10, then fortnightly to week 26. TCRdb keeps only in-frame clones here, not all; method: immunoSEQ multiplex PCR. Of roughly 86,000 clones listed, under 85% were seen once; the top ten hold roughly 2%. The gene calls are TRBV7-2 and TRBJ2-7; 9 bases line up with TRBD1. The receptor was derived from a male donor with diffuse large B-cell lymphoma. The specimen comprised PBMCs, sampled in a trial of ipilimumab plus nivolumab as post-transplant consolidation. The CDR3 protein is CASSRDRDYEQYF. CDR3 bases: TGTGCCAGCAGCCGGGACAGGGACTACGAGCAGTACTTC.